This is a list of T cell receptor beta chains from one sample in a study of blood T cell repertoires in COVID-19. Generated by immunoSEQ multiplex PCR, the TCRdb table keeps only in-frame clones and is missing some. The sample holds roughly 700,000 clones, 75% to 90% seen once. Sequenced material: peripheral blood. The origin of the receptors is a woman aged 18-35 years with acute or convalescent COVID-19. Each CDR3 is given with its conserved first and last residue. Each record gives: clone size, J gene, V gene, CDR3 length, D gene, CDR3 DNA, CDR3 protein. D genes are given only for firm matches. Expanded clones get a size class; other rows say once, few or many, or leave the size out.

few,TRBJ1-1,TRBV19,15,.,TGTGCCAGTACCCATTTGGGGCGGGAGAACACTGAAGCTTTCTTT,CASTHLGRENTEAFF
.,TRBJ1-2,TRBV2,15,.,TGTGCCAGCAGTGAACGCCTATTACCTATCTATGGCTACACCTTC,CASSERLLPIYGYTF
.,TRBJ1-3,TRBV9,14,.,TGTGCCAGCAGCGTAGCAGGGTACGGAAACACCATATATTTT,CASSVAGYGNTIYF
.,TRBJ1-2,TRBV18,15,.,TGTGCCAGCTCACCGGAGGAACGGACCCCGTATGGCTACACCTTC,CASSPEERTPYGYTF
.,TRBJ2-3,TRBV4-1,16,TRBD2,TGCGCCAGCAGCCAATTGGGCGGGGGACGCACAGATACGCAGTATTTT,CASSQLGGGRTDTQYF
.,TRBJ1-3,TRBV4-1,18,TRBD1,TGCGCCAGCAGCCAACCCAAGGACAGGGGACCCTCTGGAAACACCATATATTTT,CASSQPKDRGPSGNTIYF
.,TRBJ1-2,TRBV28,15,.,TGTGCCAGCAGTTTAGAGCGGGGGGGTAACTATGGCTACACCTTC,CASSLERGGNYGYTF
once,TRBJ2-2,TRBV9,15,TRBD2,TGTGCCAGCAGCGCAGCGGGGGCCGGGACCGGGGAGCTGTTTTTT,CASSAAGAGTGELFF
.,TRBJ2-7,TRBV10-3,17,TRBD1,TGTGCCATCAGTGAGTCGATTTGGACAGGGGAAACCTACGAGCAGTACTTC,CAISESIWTGETYEQYF
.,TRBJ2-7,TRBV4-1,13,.,TGCGCCAGCAGCCACCCATATCGAGCGCAGCAGTACTTC,CASSHPYRAQQYF
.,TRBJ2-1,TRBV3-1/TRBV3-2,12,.,TGTGCCAGCAGCCAAGGTCGGTTAGAGCAGTTCTTC,CASSQGRLEQFF
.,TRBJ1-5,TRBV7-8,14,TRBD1,TGTGCCAGCAGCCTAGGGACAGGGCATCAGCCCCAGCATTTT,CASSLGTGHQPQHF
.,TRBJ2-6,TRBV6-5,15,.,TGTGCCAGCAGTTCTGCGGCCTCTGGGGCCAACGTCCTGACTTTC,CASSSAASGANVLTF
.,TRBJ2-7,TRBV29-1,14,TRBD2,TGCAGCGTTTCTGGGGACCGGGGGGACTACGAGCAGTACTTC,CSVSGDRGDYEQYF
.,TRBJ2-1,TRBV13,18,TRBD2,TGTGCCAGCAGCTTCGGACTAGCGGGGGTTCCCTCCTACAATGAGCAGTTCTTC,CASSFGLAGVPSYNEQFF
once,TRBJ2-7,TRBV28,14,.,TGTGCCAGCAGTCCACGCTCTAGAAGTTACGAGCAGTACTTC,CASSPRSRSYEQYF
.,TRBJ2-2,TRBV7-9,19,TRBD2,TGTGCCAGCAGCTTTGGGACGATCGGACTAGCGGGGGGTGCCGGGGAGCTGTTTTTT,CASSFGTIGLAGGAGELFF
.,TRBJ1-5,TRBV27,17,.,TGTGCCAGCAGTCTGACGAGCGGGGGCGGAGGGGGTCAGCCCCAGCATTTT,CASSLTSGGGGGQPQHF
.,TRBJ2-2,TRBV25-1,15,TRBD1,TGTGCCAGCAGTAGCACAGGGGGTTTCACCGGGGAGCTGTTTTTT,CASSSTGGFTGELFF
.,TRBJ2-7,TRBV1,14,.,TGCACCAGCAGCCAAGAAGGACTAGCTTACGAGCAGTACTTC,CTSSQEGLAYEQYF
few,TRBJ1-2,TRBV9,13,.,TGTGCCAGCAGCCAAGTGGAGTCCGGAGGCTACACCTTC,CASSQVESGGYTF
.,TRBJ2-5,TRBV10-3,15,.,TGTGCCATCAGTGACCCGCACGGGGGCCAAGAGACCCAGTACTTC,CAISDPHGGQETQYF
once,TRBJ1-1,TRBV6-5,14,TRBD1,TGTGCCAGCAGTAGTCAGGGGGGGAACACTGAAGCTTTCTTT,CASSSQGGNTEAFF
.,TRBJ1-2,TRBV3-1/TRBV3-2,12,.,TGTGCCAGCAGCCCCACGGGGTATGGCTACACCTTC,CASSPTGYGYTF
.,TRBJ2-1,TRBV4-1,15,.,TGCGCCAGCAGCCAAGCGGGGTGGCCTTACAATGAGCAGTTCTTC,CASSQAGWPYNEQFF
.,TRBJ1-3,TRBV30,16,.,TGTGCCTGGAGTCTAACGAGGGGGTTCTCTGGAAACACCATATATTTT,CAWSLTRGFSGNTIYF
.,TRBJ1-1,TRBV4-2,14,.,TGTGCCAGCAGCCAGGCGGACAGGAACACTGAAGCTTTCTTT,CASSQADRNTEAFF
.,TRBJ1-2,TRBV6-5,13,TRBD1,TGTGCCAGCAGTTTACGGGACAGGGTTGGCTACACCTTC,CASSLRDRVGYTF
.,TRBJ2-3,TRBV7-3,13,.,TGTGCCAGCAGCCTGGGACTCACAGATACGCAGTATTTT,CASSLGLTDTQYF
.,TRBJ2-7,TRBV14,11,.,TGTGCCAGCAGCCGAGACGGTGTGAAGTACTTC,CASSRDGVKYF
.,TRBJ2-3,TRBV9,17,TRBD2,TGTGCCAGCAGCGTAGGTATTAGCGGGGGCAGCACAGATACGCAGTATTTT,CASSVGISGGSTDTQYF
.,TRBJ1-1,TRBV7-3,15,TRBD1,TGTGCCAGCAGCTTAACAGTTGGGACAGTCGCAGAAGCTTTCTTT,CASSLTVGTVAEAFF
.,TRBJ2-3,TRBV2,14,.,TGTGCCAGCAGGTTCCAGGCCGGCACAGATACGCAGTATTTT,CASRFQAGTDTQYF
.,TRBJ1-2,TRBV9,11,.,TGTGCCAGCAGGGGCTTGGGTGGCTACACCTTC,CASRGLGGYTF
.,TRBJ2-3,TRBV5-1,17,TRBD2,TGCGCCAGCAGCTTGGAGGCTAGCGGGGGGGCCGAAGATACGCAGTATTTT,CASSLEASGGAEDTQYF
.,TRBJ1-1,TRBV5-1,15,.,TGCGCCAGCAGCCCTGGGGATCAGGGGTGGACTGAAGCTTTCTTT,CASSPGDQGWTEAFF
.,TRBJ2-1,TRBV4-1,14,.,TGCGCCAGCAGCCAAGTGCTAGTTGACCATGAGCAGTTCTTC,CASSQVLVDHEQFF
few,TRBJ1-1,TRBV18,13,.,TGTGCCAGCTCAGAATTCGGGTACACTGAAGCTTTCTTT,CASSEFGYTEAFF
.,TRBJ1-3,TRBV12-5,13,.,TGTGCTAGCAGGGGATGGATTGGAAACACCATATATTTT,CASRGWIGNTIYF
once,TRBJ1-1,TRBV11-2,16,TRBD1,TGTGCCAGCAGCCATCGGGACAGCTCAATGAACACTGAAGCTTTCTTT,CASSHRDSSMNTEAFF
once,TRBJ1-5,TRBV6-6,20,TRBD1,TGTGCCAGCAGTCCCCGGGGGGGACAGGGGGCGTTTGGGAGCAATCAGCCCCAGCATTTT,CASSPRGGQGAFGSNQPQHF
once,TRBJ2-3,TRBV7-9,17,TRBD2,TGTGCCAGCAGCTTAGGGGAGCGGGGATGGGGCACAGATACGCAGTATTTT,CASSLGERGWGTDTQYF
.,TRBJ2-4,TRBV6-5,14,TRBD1,TGTGCCAGCAGGAAGGGACAGAGCGAAAACATTCAGTACTTC,CASRKGQSENIQYF
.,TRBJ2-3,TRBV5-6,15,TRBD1,TGTGCCAGCAGCTACGGAGGGACAGGGGCAGATACGCAGTATTTT,CASSYGGTGADTQYF
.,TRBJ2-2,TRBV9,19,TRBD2,TGTGCCAGCAGCGTAGCGGGGCCTAGCGGGGGGGAATACACCGGGGAGCTGTTTTTT,CASSVAGPSGGEYTGELFF